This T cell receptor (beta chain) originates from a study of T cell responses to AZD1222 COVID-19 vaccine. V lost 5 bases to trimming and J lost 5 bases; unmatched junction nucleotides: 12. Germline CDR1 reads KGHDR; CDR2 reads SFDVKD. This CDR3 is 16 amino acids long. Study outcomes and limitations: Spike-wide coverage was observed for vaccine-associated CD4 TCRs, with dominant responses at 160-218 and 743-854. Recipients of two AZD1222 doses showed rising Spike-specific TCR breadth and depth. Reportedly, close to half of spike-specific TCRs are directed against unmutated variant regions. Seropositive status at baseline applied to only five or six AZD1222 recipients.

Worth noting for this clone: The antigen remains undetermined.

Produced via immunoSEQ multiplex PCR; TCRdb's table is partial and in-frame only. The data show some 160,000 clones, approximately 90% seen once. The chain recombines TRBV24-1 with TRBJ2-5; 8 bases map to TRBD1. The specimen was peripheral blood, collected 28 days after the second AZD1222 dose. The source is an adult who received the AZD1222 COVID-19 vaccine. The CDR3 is CATSANQAGGRETQYF. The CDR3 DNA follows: TGTGCCACCAGTGCCAACCAGGCAGGGGGCCGGGAGACCCAGTACTTC.